Shown below are 4 T cell receptor beta chains from a single sample sequenced in a study of cytomegalovirus exposure and HLA in healthy donors (dated by TCRdb to 2016 to 2017). Libraries were prepared through the immunoSEQ multiplex PCR assay. For the multiplex PCR, a mixture combining 60 forward primers for TCR Vbeta segments and 13 reverse primers for TCR Jbeta segments was used. TCRdb provides this immuneACCESS table in a form limited to in-frame rearrangements. Some clones are lacking; in checked studies, under half of them reflect an unresolved V gene, and why the rest are absent is not known. Here the sample has about 190,000 clones; around three quarters occur a single time. The ten top clones hold 1.6% of the sample. The sequenced material came from PBMCs. These receptor sequences come from a woman under 30 in good health and CMV-seronegative.

V usage is TRBV9 and J usage is TRBJ2-5; weak D call: TRBD1 (6 bases). The CDR3 covers 16 residues. Trimming shortened V by 0 bases and J by 1 base, and 13 bases separated the two germline ends. Germline loops: CDR1 SGDLS, CDR2 YYNGEE. CDR3 coding DNA: TGTGCCAGCAGCGTAGGGGCAGGGGATTTCCAAGAGACCCAGTACTTC. Encoded protein: CASSVGAGDFQETQYF. The full variable domain, with the rest looked up from reference TRBV9 and TRBJ2-5, is DSGVTQTPKHLITATGQRVTLRCSPRSGDLSVYWYQQSLDQGLQFLIQYYNGEERAKGNILERFSAQQFPDLHSELNLSSLELGDSALYFCASSVGAGDFQETQYFGPGTRLLVL.

The rearrangement links TRBV7-3 to TRBJ1-1, with 9 bases lining up with TRBD1. CDR1 and CDR2 (germline): SGHTA, FQGTGA. Germline trimming cut 1 base from V and 5 bases from J; bases unmatched to any gene: 2. This CDR3 is 14 amino acids long. This chain's CDR3 is CASSLNGQGTEAFF. The CDR3 nucleotides read TGTGCCAGCAGCTTAAATGGACAGGGGACTGAAGCTTTCTTT. Complete variable domain (other parts from reference TRBV7-3 and TRBJ1-1): GAGVSQTPSNKVTEKGKYVELRCDPISGHTALYWYRQSLGQGPEFLIYFQGTGAADDSGLPNDRFFAVRPEGSVSTLKIQRTERGDSAVYLCASSLNGQGTEAFFGQGTRLTVV.

The table lists this clone with a few counts. The J gene is TRBJ1-5, the V gene TRBV2; D unclear. V lost 1 base and J 9 bases, leaving 7 bases between the germline ends. Germline V gene data show CDR1 as SNHLY and CDR2 as FYNNEI. The CDR3 sequence is 12 residues long. CDR3 in amino acids: CASSEVGRPQHF. CDR3 nucleotides: TGTGCCAGCAGTGAAGTCGGGAGGCCCCAGCATTTT.

This rearrangement joins TRBV11-3 to TRBJ2-2; D remains ambiguous. From germline, CDR1 is SGHNT and CDR2 YENEEA. The CDR3 covers 13 residues. V lost 0 bases and J lost 5, with 4 bases in between. CDR3 DNA sequence: TGTGCCAGCAGCTTAGATCAGACCGGGGAGCTGTTTTTT. It specifies CASSLDQTGELFF.